This T cell receptor beta chain was captured by sequencing in a study of glioma-infiltrating T cells after dendritic cell vaccination. Study background: Patients had newly diagnosed or recurrent glioblastoma and received dendritic cell vaccines.

The germline CDR1 and CDR2 sequences are GTSNPN and SVGIG (reference sequence). This CDR3 is 15 amino acids long. Trimming cost V 3 bases and J 1 base, with 13 bases left between them. Amplification used 60 V beta primers and 13 J beta primers. The method was immunoSEQ multiplex PCR; TCRdb's version includes in-frame clones alone and lacks a portion of them. Of around 90,000 clones in the sample, roughly four fifths are singletons; the top ten hold approximately 2.1%. Time point denoted: after dendritic cell vaccination, including at tumor progression/relapse. This sequence originates from a human donor with glioblastoma. The sequencing used blood, collected after dendritic cell vaccination. The chain carries TRBV30 and TRBJ2-1; D might be TRBD2 (6 bases). The DNA for the CDR3 is TGTGCCTGGAGCCTAGCGAAGAGATCCTACAATGAGCAGTTCTTC. It encodes CAWSLAKRSYNEQFF.